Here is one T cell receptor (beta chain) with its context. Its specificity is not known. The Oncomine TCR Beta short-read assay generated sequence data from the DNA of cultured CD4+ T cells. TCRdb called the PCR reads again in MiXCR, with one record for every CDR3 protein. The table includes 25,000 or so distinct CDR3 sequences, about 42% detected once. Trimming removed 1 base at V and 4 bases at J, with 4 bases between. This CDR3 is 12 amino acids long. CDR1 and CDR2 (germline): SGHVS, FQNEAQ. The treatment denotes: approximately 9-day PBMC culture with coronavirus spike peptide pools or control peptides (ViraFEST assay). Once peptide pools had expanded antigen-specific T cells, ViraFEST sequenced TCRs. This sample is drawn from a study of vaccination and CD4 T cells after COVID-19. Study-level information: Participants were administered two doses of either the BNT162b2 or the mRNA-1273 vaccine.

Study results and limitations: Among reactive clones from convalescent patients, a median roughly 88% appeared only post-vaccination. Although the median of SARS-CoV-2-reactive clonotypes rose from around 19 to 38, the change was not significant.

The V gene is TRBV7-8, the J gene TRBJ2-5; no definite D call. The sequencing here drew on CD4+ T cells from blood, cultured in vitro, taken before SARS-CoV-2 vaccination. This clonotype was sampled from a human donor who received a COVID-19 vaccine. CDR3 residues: CASSLGRETQYF. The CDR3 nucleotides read TGTGCCAGCAGCTTAGGGAGAGAGACCCAGTACTTC.